A selection of T cell receptor beta chains follows, all from one sample in a study of shared T cell receptors in the human thymus. Sequencing was performed with immunoSEQ multiplex PCR; in TCRdb, only in-frame clones are kept and a portion is missing. The data contain 700,000 or so clones, approximately 85% of them singletons. These data also formed part of another study, on human thymus T cells.

The sample consisted of thymocytes. These receptors all stem from a girl under two years old with a congenital heart defect. CDR3s include the opening cysteine and the closing phenylalanine or tryptophan. Fields, in order: CDR3 protein, CDR3 DNA, J gene, V gene, clone size, D gene. D genes are given only for firm matches. Not every row has a clone size; where given, it reads once, few, many or a size class.

CASMPGHRGTEAFF | TGTGCCAGCATGCCGGGGCACCGGGGGACTGAAGCTTTCTTT | TRBJ1-1 | TRBV28 | . | .
CASSLDLPSYEQYF | TGTGCCAGCAGCTTGGATCTTCCGAGCTACGAGCAGTACTTC | TRBJ2-7 | TRBV5-8 | . | .
CASSLWARSPLHF | TGTGCCAGCAGTTTATGGGCCCGCTCACCCCTCCACTTT | TRBJ1-6 | TRBV27 | . | .
CASSLTGGNHEQYF | TGTGCCAGCAGCTTAACAGGGGGGAACCACGAGCAGTACTTC | TRBJ2-7 | TRBV5-5 | . | TRBD1
CASRYNRDRGPPPSTDTQYF | TGTGCCAGCAGATATAACCGGGACAGGGGACCCCCCCCTAGCACAGATACGCAGTATTTT | TRBJ2-3 | TRBV5-4 | . | TRBD1
CASSFPGGRDEEQFF | TGCGCCAGCAGCTTCCCGGGGGGCAGGGACGAAGAGCAGTTCTTC | TRBJ2-1 | TRBV5-1 | . | .
CASSQVRAGGFTDTQYF | TGCGCCAGCAGCCAGGTCCGGGCGGGGGGGTTCACAGATACGCAGTATTTT | TRBJ2-3 | TRBV4-3 | few | TRBD2
CASSPYLRDRPIGNTEAFF | TGTGCCAGCAGCCCCTATCTCCGGGACAGACCGATTGGGAACACTGAAGCTTTCTTT | TRBJ1-1 | TRBV11-2 | . | TRBD1
CASSFRQPFNYGYTF | TGTGCCAGCAGTTTCCGACAGCCGTTTAACTATGGCTACACCTTC | TRBJ1-2 | TRBV27 | . | .
CASSLNGNEAPLHF | TGCGCCAGCAGCTTGAACGGGAATGAAGCACCCCTCCACTTT | TRBJ1-6 | TRBV5-1 | . | .
CASSGGLHLYGYTF | TGTGCCAGCAGTGGCGGGCTCCACCTCTATGGCTACACCTTC | TRBJ1-2 | TRBV6-1 | . | .
CASSLESSGGKDTQYF | TGTGCCAGCAGCTTAGAAAGTAGCGGGGGGAAAGATACGCAGTATTTT | TRBJ2-3 | TRBV13 | . | TRBD2
CASSHPKGTGTCGNTIYF | TGTGCCAGCAGTCATCCCAAAGGGACAGGGACGTGCGGAAACACCATATATTTT | TRBJ1-3 | TRBV9 | . | TRBD1
CASSADRDRGNQPQHF | TGTGCCAGCAGTGCGGACAGGGATAGAGGCAATCAGCCCCAGCATTTT | TRBJ1-5 | TRBV2 | . | TRBD1
CATFRGYQTGELFF | TGTGCCACCTTCCGGGGTTATCAGACCGGGGAGCTGTTTTTT | TRBJ2-2 | TRBV28 | . | .
CASDRKKNYGYTF | TGTGCCAGCGACAGGAAAAAAAACTATGGCTACACCTTC | TRBJ1-2 | TRBV21-1 | . | .
CASSPSRQSSYEQYF | TGCGCCAGCAGCCCTTCGAGACAGAGCTCCTACGAGCAGTACTTC | TRBJ2-7 | TRBV5-1 | . | .
CASSAGRIWTYEQYF | TGTGCCAGCAGTGCCGGACGGATTTGGACTTACGAGCAGTACTTC | TRBJ2-7 | TRBV6-1 | . | .
CASSQKVGTPNQGTEAFF | TGTGCCAGCAGCCAGAAGGTTGGGACACCGAATCAAGGGACTGAAGCTTTCTTT | TRBJ1-1 | TRBV14 | . | .
CASSRLTGGGKETQYF | TGCGCCAGCAGCCGTCTAACAGGGGGCGGGAAAGAGACCCAGTACTTC | TRBJ2-5 | TRBV4-1 | . | TRBD1
CASSSAGTGWNEQFF | TGTGCCAGCAGTTCCGCCGGGACAGGGTGGAATGAGCAGTTCTTC | TRBJ2-1 | TRBV6-5 | . | TRBD1
CASSYGQGLGDTQYF | TGTGCCAGCAGTTACGGACAGGGGTTGGGAGATACGCAGTATTTT | TRBJ2-3 | TRBV6-5 | . | TRBD1
CASSLGGLSTEAFF | TGTGCCAGCAGTTTGGGGGGGCTGAGCACTGAAGCTTTCTTT | TRBJ1-1 | TRBV28 | . | .
CASSISGQGQRGRPYF | TGCGCCAGCAGCATATCCGGACAGGGGCAAAGGGGTCGACCGTACTTC | TRBJ2-7 | TRBV5-1 | . | TRBD1
CASSPVSFYGYTF | TGTGCCAGCTCACCTGTATCCTTCTATGGCTACACCTTC | TRBJ1-2 | TRBV18 | . | .
CATALAGGTPREETQYF | TGTGCCACCGCTTTAGCGGGGGGTACCCCACGGGAAGAGACCCAGTACTTC | TRBJ2-5 | TRBV15 | . | TRBD2
CASSLRGLGGYTF | TGCGCCAGCAGCTTGAGGGGGCTGGGAGGCTACACCTTC | TRBJ1-2 | TRBV5-1 | . | TRBD1
CASSSRLDSTSYEQYF | TGTGCCAGCAGTTCACGACTCGACAGTACGTCTTACGAGCAGTACTTC | TRBJ2-7 | TRBV28 | . | .
CASSTDSLSGNTIYF | TGTGCCAGCAGTACTGACAGCCTCTCTGGAAACACCATATATTTT | TRBJ1-3 | TRBV6-5 | . | .
CASSFIGGGDTQYF | TGTGCCAGCAGCTTCATTGGCGGGGGTGATACGCAGTATTTT | TRBJ2-3 | TRBV7-8 | . | TRBD2
CASTNPWGDGYTF | TGTGCCAGCACCAACCCTTGGGGGGATGGCTACACCTTC | TRBJ1-2 | TRBV5-5 | . | .
CASSQKENEQFF | TGCGCCAGCAGCCAGAAAGAGAATGAGCAGTTCTTC | TRBJ2-1 | TRBV4-1 | . | .
CASSPGSYNSPLHF | TGTGCCAGCAGCCCGGGTTCCTATAATTCACCCCTCCACTTT | TRBJ1-6 | TRBV27 | . | .
CASNLLRGYEQYF | TGTGCCAGCAATCTATTAAGAGGCTACGAGCAGTACTTC | TRBJ2-7 | TRBV7-2 | once | .
CAWTHRGETQYF | TGTGCCTGGACCCACCGGGGGGAGACCCAGTACTTC | TRBJ2-5 | TRBV30 | . | .
CASSDWGQATEKLFF | TGTGCCAGCAGTGACTGGGGACAGGCAACTGAAAAACTGTTTTTT | TRBJ1-4 | TRBV25-1 | . | TRBD1
CASGGLVGSEKLFF | TGTGCCAGCGGGGGGTTAGTGGGTAGCGAAAAACTGTTTTTT | TRBJ1-4 | TRBV27 | . | .
CASTFRGDTPDYGYTF | TGTGCCAGCACCTTCAGGGGGGATACGCCCGACTATGGCTACACCTTC | TRBJ1-2 | TRBV7-9 | . | TRBD1
CASSLPIQRGVNTGELFF | TGTGCCAGCAGCTTACCAATTCAGCGGGGGGTGAACACCGGGGAGCTGTTTTTT | TRBJ2-2 | TRBV7-2 | . | TRBD2
CASSNASGTGVDEQYF | TGTGCCAGCAGCAATGCTTCCGGGACAGGGGTGGACGAGCAGTACTTC | TRBJ2-7 | TRBV5-6 | . | TRBD1
CASRREGVYSYEQYF | TGTGCCAGCAGACGCGAGGGGGTATACTCCTACGAGCAGTACTTC | TRBJ2-7 | TRBV6-5 | . | .
CAISVHLRGANYLRYNEQFF | TGTGCCATCAGCGTACACCTGCGGGGGGCAAACTATCTCCGGTACAATGAGCAGTTCTTC | TRBJ2-1 | TRBV10-3 | . | TRBD2
CASSIIPYPGQGDGLDSPLHF | TGTGCCAGTAGTATAATCCCCTACCCGGGACAGGGAGACGGTCTAGATTCACCCCTCCACTTT | TRBJ1-6 | TRBV19 | . | TRBD1
CASSILPRDNGNTEAFF | TGTGCCAGTAGTATACTCCCTCGGGACAATGGGAACACTGAAGCTTTCTTT | TRBJ1-1 | TRBV19 | . | .
CASSQVPTGEGQETQYF | TGCGCCAGCAGCCAAGTCCCCACGGGGGAGGGCCAAGAGACCCAGTACTTC | TRBJ2-5 | TRBV4-3 | . | TRBD2
CASRDTGLGGQPQHF | TGTGCCAGCAGAGATACAGGGTTAGGAGGTCAGCCCCAGCATTTT | TRBJ1-5 | TRBV6-5 | . | .
CASSRGGWDTEAFF | TGCGCCAGCAGCCGAGGGGGCTGGGACACTGAAGCTTTCTTT | TRBJ1-1 | TRBV5-1 | . | TRBD1
CASSQASEGSGNTIYF | TGCGCCAGCAGCCAAGCCTCGGAGGGCTCTGGAAACACCATATATTTT | TRBJ1-3 | TRBV4-3 | few | .
CASSQRQGRGPQHF | TGCGCCAGCAGCCAACGGCAGGGAAGGGGGCCCCAGCATTTT | TRBJ1-5 | TRBV4-1 | . | .
CASSQGHLRRLTMTYEQYF | TGTGCCAGCAGCCAAGGACACCTTCGGAGGCTCACCATGACCTACGAGCAGTACTTC | TRBJ2-7 | TRBV4-2 | few | .
CASSRFMRAEVSSYNSPLHF | TGTGCCAGCAGCCGGTTCATGAGGGCTGAAGTATCATCCTATAATTCACCCCTCCACTTT | TRBJ1-6 | TRBV5-5 | . | .
CSAGTGEISYEQYF | TGCAGCGCTGGGACAGGGGAGATATCCTACGAGCAGTACTTC | TRBJ2-7 | TRBV29-1 | . | TRBD1
CASSLDRWILGSDEKLFF | TGTGCCAGCAGCTTAGATCGATGGATTTTGGGCTCGGATGAAAAACTGTTTTTT | TRBJ1-4 | TRBV11-2 | . | .
CASSRKHTGLAANNEQFF | TGCGCCAGCAGCCGAAAGCACACGGGACTAGCGGCTAACAATGAGCAGTTCTTC | TRBJ2-1 | TRBV4-1 | few | TRBD2
CASGRAGTGASTDTQYF | TGTGCTAGTGGTCGAGCCGGGACAGGCGCTAGCACAGATACGCAGTATTTT | TRBJ2-3 | TRBV12-5 | few | TRBD1
CASSWGQGPNVDTQYF | TGTGCCAGCAGCTGGGGACAGGGCCCGAATGTGGATACGCAGTATTTT | TRBJ2-3 | TRBV7-6 | . | TRBD1
CASRKNRVSYNEQFF | TGTGCCAGCAGGAAAAACAGGGTATCCTACAATGAGCAGTTCTTC | TRBJ2-1 | TRBV6-5 | . | .